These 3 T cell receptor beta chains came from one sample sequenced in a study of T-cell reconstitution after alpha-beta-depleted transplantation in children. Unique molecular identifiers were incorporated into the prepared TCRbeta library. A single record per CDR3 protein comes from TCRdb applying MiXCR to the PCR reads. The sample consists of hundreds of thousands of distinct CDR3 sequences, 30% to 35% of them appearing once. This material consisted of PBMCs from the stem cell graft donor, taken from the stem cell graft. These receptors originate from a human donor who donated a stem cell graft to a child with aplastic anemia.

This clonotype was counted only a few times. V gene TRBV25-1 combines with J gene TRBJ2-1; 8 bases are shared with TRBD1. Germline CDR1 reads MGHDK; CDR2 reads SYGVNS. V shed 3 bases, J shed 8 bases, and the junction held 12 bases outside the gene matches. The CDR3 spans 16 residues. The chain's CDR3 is CASSEGAGTGFYEQFF. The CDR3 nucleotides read TGTGCCAGCAGTGAGGGGGCCGGGACAGGCTTCTATGAGCAGTTCTTC.

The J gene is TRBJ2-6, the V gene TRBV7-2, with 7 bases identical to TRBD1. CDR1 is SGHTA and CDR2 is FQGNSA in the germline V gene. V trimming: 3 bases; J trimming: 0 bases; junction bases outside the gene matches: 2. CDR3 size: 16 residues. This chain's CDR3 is CASSFDRASGANVLTF. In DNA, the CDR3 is TGTGCCAGCAGCTTCGACAGGGCCTCTGGGGCCAACGTCCTGACTTTC.

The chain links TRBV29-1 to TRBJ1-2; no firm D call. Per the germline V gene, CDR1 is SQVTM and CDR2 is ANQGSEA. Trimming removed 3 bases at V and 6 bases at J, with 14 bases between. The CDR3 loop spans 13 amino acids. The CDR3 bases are TGCAGCGTTGAGGTAGTGGCCCAGCATGGCTACACCTTC. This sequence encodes CSVEVVAQHGYTF.